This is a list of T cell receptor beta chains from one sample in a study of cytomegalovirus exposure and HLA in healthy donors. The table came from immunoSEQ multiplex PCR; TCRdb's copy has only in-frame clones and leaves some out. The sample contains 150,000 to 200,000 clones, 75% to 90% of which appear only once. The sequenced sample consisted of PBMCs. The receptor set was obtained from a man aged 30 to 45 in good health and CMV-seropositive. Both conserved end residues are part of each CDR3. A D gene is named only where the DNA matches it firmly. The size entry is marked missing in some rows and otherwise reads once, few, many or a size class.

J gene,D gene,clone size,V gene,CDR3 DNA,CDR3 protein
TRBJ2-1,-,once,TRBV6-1,TGTGCCAGCAGTGAAACCCTAGTCTCCTACAATGAGCAGTTCTTC,CASSETLVSYNEQFF
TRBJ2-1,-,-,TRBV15,TGTGCCACCAGCAGAGAAAGACAGAGATCCTACAATGAGCAGTTCTTC,CATSRERQRSYNEQFF
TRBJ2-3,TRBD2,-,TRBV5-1,TGCGCCAGCAGCTTGGGCGGGGGGGCCAATTCAGGCACAGATACGCAGTATTTT,CASSLGGGANSGTDTQYF
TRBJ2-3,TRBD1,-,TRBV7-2,TGTGCCAGCAGCTCTGACCTTTGGACAGGGTTAGATACGCAGTATTTT,CASSSDLWTGLDTQYF
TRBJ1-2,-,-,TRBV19,TGTGCCAGCCACTCGGGGGGAGGTCGAGACTACACCTTC,CASHSGGGRDYTF
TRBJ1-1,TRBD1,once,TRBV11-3,TGTGCCAGCAGCAGCCAGACAGGGAAGAACACTGAAGCTTTCTTT,CASSSQTGKNTEAFF
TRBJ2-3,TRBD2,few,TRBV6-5,TGTGCCAGCAGCGGACTAGCGGGAGTTGGAGATACGCAGTATTTT,CASSGLAGVGDTQYF
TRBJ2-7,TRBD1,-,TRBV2,TGTGCCAGCAGAACTGACAGGGTCAACGAGCAGTACTTC,CASRTDRVNEQYF
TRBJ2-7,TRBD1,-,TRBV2,TGTGCCAGCAGTCGGGACAGGGCCTACGAGCAGTACTTC,CASSRDRAYEQYF
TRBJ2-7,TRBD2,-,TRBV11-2,TGTGCCAGCAGCTTAGGGGCTAGCGGCTCCTACGAGCAGTACTTC,CASSLGASGSYEQYF
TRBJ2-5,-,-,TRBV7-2,TGTGCCAGCAGCTTGGGGGGGCCAGAGACCCAGTACTTC,CASSLGGPETQYF
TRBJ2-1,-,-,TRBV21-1,TGTGCCAGCAGCTCCCGACTAGCGGGACTCTACAATGAGCAGTTCTTC,CASSSRLAGLYNEQFF
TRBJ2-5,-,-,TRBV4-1,TGCGCCAGCAGGGGGCGCGGAGAGACCCAGTACTTC,CASRGRGETQYF
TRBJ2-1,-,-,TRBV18,TGTGCCAGCTCACCACCTTCTTTCTGGCGGGGCGCCTTCTACAATGAGCAGTTCTTC,CASSPPSFWRGAFYNEQFF
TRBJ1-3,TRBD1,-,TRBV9,TGTGCCAGCAGCATCGACAGGGGGACCATATATTTT,CASSIDRGTIYF
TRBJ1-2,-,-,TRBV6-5,TGTGCCAGCAGCCCAGCTTACACTACGAACTATGGCTACACCTTC,CASSPAYTTNYGYTF
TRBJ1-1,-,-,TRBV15,TGTGCCATCCGGACTTCCCGGGTGAACACTGAAGCTTTCTTT,CAIRTSRVNTEAFF
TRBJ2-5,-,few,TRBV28,TGTGCCAGCCGAGGTGAAACAGAGACCCAGTACTTC,CASRGETETQYF
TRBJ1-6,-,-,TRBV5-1,TGCGCCAGCAAGAGGGCAGGAAGATTTTCACCCCTCCACTTT,CASKRAGRFSPLHF
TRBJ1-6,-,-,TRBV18,TGTGCCAGCTCAGGGACTGCGAGCTCCTATAATTCACCCCTCCACTTT,CASSGTASSYNSPLHF
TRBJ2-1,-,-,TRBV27,TGTGCCAGCAGTCCGGGGAGACTCCAGGCAAATGAGCAGTTCTTC,CASSPGRLQANEQFF
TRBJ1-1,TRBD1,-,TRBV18,TGTGCCAGCTCATCAGGACAGGGCATGAACACTGAAGCTTTCTTT,CASSSGQGMNTEAFF
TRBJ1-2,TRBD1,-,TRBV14,TGTGCCAGCAGCCTTCTACAGGGGGCTCAAGGAGGGGGCTATACCTTC,CASSLLQGAQGGGYTF
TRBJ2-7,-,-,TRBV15,TGTGCCACCAGCCCGGCGAGCGGCGAGCAGTACTTC,CATSPASGEQYF
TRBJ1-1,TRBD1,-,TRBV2,TGTGCCAGCAGTCTCAGGGGGCTTGGCACTGAAGCTTTCTTT,CASSLRGLGTEAFF
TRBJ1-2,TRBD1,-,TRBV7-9,TGTGCCAGCAGCTTAGCAGGGGACAGCGGCTACACCTTC,CASSLAGDSGYTF
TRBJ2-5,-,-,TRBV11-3,TGTGCCAGCAGCTTTTCCCAGGGGCCCGAAGGAGAGACCCAGTACTTC,CASSFSQGPEGETQYF
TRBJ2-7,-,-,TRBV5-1,TGCGCCAGCAGCCACAGCCCGGGGAGTTCCTACGAGCAGTACTTC,CASSHSPGSSYEQYF
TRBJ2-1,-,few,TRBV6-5,TGTGCCAGCAGTCCCGTCGATGGGGGGTACAATGAGCAGTTCTTC,CASSPVDGGYNEQFF
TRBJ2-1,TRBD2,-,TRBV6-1,TGTGCCAGCAGTGAAGGAAGCGGGGGTTCCTACAATGAGCAGTTCTTC,CASSEGSGGSYNEQFF
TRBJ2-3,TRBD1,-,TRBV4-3,TGCGCCAGCAGCCAAGAACAGGGGGCACACACAGATACGCAGTATTTT,CASSQEQGAHTDTQYF
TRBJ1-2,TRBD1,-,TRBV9,TGTGCCAGCAGCCCCCGACAGGGGGCTAACTATGGCTACACCTTC,CASSPRQGANYGYTF
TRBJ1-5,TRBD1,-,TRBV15,TGTGCCACCAGCAGAGATTTCAACTCGGACAGGGAAAATCAGCCCCAGCATTTT,CATSRDFNSDRENQPQHF
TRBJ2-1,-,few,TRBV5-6,TGTGCCAGCAGCTTGGTAGTGAATGAGCAGTTCTTC,CASSLVVNEQFF
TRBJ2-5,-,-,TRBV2,TGTGCCAGCAGTGGTTCCCGACAAATCCAAGAGACCCAGTACTTC,CASSGSRQIQETQYF
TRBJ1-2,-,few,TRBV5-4,TGTGCCAGCAGCGAGAGCAAACACTATGGCTACACCTTC,CASSESKHYGYTF
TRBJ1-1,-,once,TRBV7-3,TGTGCCAGCAGCCCCACGGGCGGGACTGAAGCTTTCTTT,CASSPTGGTEAFF
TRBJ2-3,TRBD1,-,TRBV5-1,TGCGCCAGCAATACAGGGGCTAGCACAGATACGCAGTATTTT,CASNTGASTDTQYF
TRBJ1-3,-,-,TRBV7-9,TGTGCCAGCAGCCCAACAAGCACCATATATTTT,CASSPTSTIYF
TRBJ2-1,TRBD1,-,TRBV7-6,TGTGCCAGCAGCTTGGCCCCGGGACAGGGGGGTTTCGGCGAGCAGTTCTTC,CASSLAPGQGGFGEQFF
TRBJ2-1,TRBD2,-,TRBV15,TGTGCCACCAGCAGAGGGACTAGCGGGAATAGTGAGCAGTTCTTC,CATSRGTSGNSEQFF
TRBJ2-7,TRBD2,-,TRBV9,TGTGCCAGCAGCGTATCGGCGCGGGGGGTCTCCTACGAGCAGTACTTC,CASSVSARGVSYEQYF
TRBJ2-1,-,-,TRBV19,TGTGCCAGTAGTAAGGGAGTGTCCACCTACGATGAGCAGTTCTTC,CASSKGVSTYDEQFF
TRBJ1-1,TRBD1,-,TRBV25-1,TGTGCCAGCAGTGAATATCCGGGACAGGGGAAGGAAGCTTTCTTT,CASSEYPGQGKEAFF
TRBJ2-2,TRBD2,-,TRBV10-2,TGCGCCAGCAGAGTGGGGCGGGAGGGAGTTTCCGGGGAGCTGTTTTTT,CASRVGREGVSGELFF
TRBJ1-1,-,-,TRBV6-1,TGTGCCAGCAGTGATAACAGGAACACTGAAGCTTTCTTT,CASSDNRNTEAFF
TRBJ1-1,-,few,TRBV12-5,TGTGCTAGTGGTTTGGGGGGGGTTTCTGAAGCTTTCTTT,CASGLGGVSEAFF
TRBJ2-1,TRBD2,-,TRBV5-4,TGTGCCAGCAGCTTTCCCGAAATAGCGGGAGATAATGAGCAGTTCTTC,CASSFPEIAGDNEQFF
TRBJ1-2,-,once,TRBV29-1,TGCAGCGTTGAAGTCGGGGGTAACTATGGCTACACCTTC,CSVEVGGNYGYTF